This TCR beta chain was obtained from a study of glioma-infiltrating T cells. The germline CDR1 and CDR2 sequences are SEHNR and FQNEAQ (reference sequence). Trimming stripped 2 bases from V and 1 base from J, with 6 bases between. There are 13 residues in the CDR3. Amplification of TCR alpha and beta CDR3 regions from RNA used iRepertoire nested multiplex PCR. Input was about 100-450 ng of tissue mRNA or PBMC total RNA. MiXCR, applied by TCRdb to the multiplex PCR reads, yields one record per CDR3 protein. The sample yields 300,000 to 400,000 distinct CDR3 sequences, 41% seen once. The rearrangement links TRBV7-9 to TRBJ2-7; D ambiguous. The TCR comes from a human donor with low-grade glioma or glioblastoma, undergoing nonglioma brain surgery, or in good health (not recorded which). The sample comprised glioma tissue, nonneoplastic brain tissue, or PBMCs (not recorded which). The CDR3 loop is CASSLLVSYEQYF. For the CDR3, the DNA is TGTGCCAGCAGCTTACTGGTATCCTACGAGCAGTACTTC.